Presented here are 3 T cell receptor beta chains from one specimen sequenced in a study of blood T cell repertoires in COVID-19. Assay used: immunoSEQ multiplex PCR; TCRdb lists only in-frame clones, some missing. The table includes approximately 110,000 clones, 70% to 85% detected once. Material: peripheral blood. The receptor source for this set is a woman aged 80 or older with active or convalescent COVID-19.

This chain uses TRBV6-5 with TRBJ2-7; TRBD1 might be the D (5 bases). The CDR3 spans 12 residues. Per the germline V gene, CDR1 is MNHEY and CDR2 is SVGAGI. V lost 2 bases, J lost 5 bases, and 7 bases lay in between. The CDR3 here is CASSYQGNEQYF. CDR3 nucleotides: TGTGCCAGCAGTTACCAGGGAAACGAGCAGTACTTC.

This chain joins TRBV10-2 and TRBJ2-2; weak D call: TRBD2 (5 bases). CDR3 length equals 15 residues. The ends were cut back, 2 bases at V and 3 bases at J, with 10 bases in the middle. CDR1 and CDR2 (germline): WSHSY, SAAADI. The CDR3 DNA reads as TGCGCCAGCAGTGAGATTAGCGAGTACACCGGGGAGCTGTTTTTT. Its protein is CASSEISEYTGELFF.

The genes are TRBV4-2 and TRBJ1-2; no clear D gene. V was pared by 0 bases and J by 2 bases, with 13 bases between. From germline, CDR1 is LGHNA and CDR2 YNFKEQ. The CDR3 length is 16 residues. Here the CDR3 reads CASSQDGAEVNYGYTF. The CDR3 coding sequence is TGTGCCAGCAGCCAAGATGGAGCAGAGGTAAACTATGGCTACACCTTC.